A selection of T cell receptor beta chains follows, all from one sample in a study of cytomegalovirus exposure and HLA in healthy donors. Sequencing used immunoSEQ multiplex PCR; TCRdb keeps in-frame clones, though not all of them. The profile shows around 75,000 clones, around four fifths of them singletons. Source material: PBMCs. These receptors all come from a man aged 25 to 45 in good health and CMV-seronegative. The CDR3 runs from the conserved cysteine through the conserved F or W. A D gene is named only where the DNA matches it firmly. Clone size is stated in some rows and not others, as once, few, many or a class when expanded.

D | J | size | V | DNA | CDR3
- | TRBJ1-5 | - | TRBV29-1 | TGCAGCGTTGGGGCAGGCAATCAGCCCCAGCATTTT | CSVGAGNQPQHF
- | TRBJ1-5 | - | TRBV5-1 | TGCGCCAGCAGCTTGATTGGGCCAGATGGGAATCAGCCCCAGCATTTT | CASSLIGPDGNQPQHF
- | TRBJ2-6 | - | TRBV5-1 | TGCGCCAGCAGCTCGCCGACTTCTGGGGCCAACGTCCTGACTTTC | CASSSPTSGANVLTF
TRBD1 | TRBJ2-5 | - | TRBV7-2 | TGTGCCAGCAGTAAGGACAGGGAAGAGACCCAGTACTTC | CASSKDREETQYF
- | TRBJ1-2 | - | TRBV28 | TGTGCCAGCAGTTTAGGCCTTAGGTCAGGGGATTTTAACTATGGCTACACCTTC | CASSLGLRSGDFNYGYTF
- | TRBJ2-5 | - | TRBV7-2 | TGTGCCAGCAGCCTCGGGGGAGAGGCCCAGTACTTC | CASSLGGEAQYF
- | TRBJ1-3 | few | TRBV5-4 | TGTGCCAGCAGCTTGGGGTCGGGGTCTGGAAACACCATATATTTT | CASSLGSGSGNTIYF
- | TRBJ1-1 | - | TRBV28 | TGTGCCAGCAGTTATGGGAGAGGTACTGAAGCTTTCTTT | CASSYGRGTEAFF
TRBD1 | TRBJ1-1 | few | TRBV11-2 | TGTGCCAGCAGCTGGACAGGTCCGAACACTGAAGCTTTCTTT | CASSWTGPNTEAFF
TRBD1 | TRBJ1-2 | - | TRBV13 | TGTGCCAGCAGCTCGGTATTCCTCGGACAGGGGACCGATGGCTACACCTTC | CASSSVFLGQGTDGYTF
- | TRBJ2-7 | - | TRBV2 | TGTGCCAGCAGCTACGGGACCTACGAGCAGTACTTC | CASSYGTYEQYF
- | TRBJ1-3 | - | TRBV5-1 | TGCGCCAGCAGCTTGGGCCGCGGGCAGGGGCTTTTTGGAAACACCATATATTTT | CASSLGRGQGLFGNTIYF
- | TRBJ1-2 | - | TRBV5-4 | TGTGCCAGCAGCTTAGTTACATCAGGTAACTATGGCTACACCTTC | CASSLVTSGNYGYTF
TRBD1 | TRBJ2-7 | - | TRBV7-2 | TGTGCCAGCAGCTTCGGGACAGGAGGCAAGCAGTACTTC | CASSFGTGGKQYF
TRBD1 | TRBJ2-5 | - | TRBV9 | TGTGCCAGCAGCGACTTACAGGGGGCCGAGACCCAGTACTTC | CASSDLQGAETQYF
TRBD2 | TRBJ2-3 | - | TRBV4-2 | TGTGCCAGCAGCCTTAAAGTGGGGGTAGCGGGGGACCGCACAGATACGCAGTATTTT | CASSLKVGVAGDRTDTQYF
TRBD2 | TRBJ2-3 | - | TRBV7-8 | TGTGCCAGCAGCGCCTGGACTAGCGGGGGCACAGATACGCAGTATTTT | CASSAWTSGGTDTQYF
- | TRBJ1-2 | - | TRBV28 | TGTGCCAGCAGTTTGGGGGCGGCGACCTATGGCTACACCTTC | CASSLGAATYGYTF
- | TRBJ1-2 | - | TRBV2 | TGTGCCAGCACCCCGGCCACAGGGAGGGGCTATGGCTACACCTTC | CASTPATGRGYGYTF
- | TRBJ2-2 | - | TRBV5-1 | TGCGCCAGCAGCCTCAGGGGTGCCGGGGAGCTGTTTTTT | CASSLRGAGELFF
- | TRBJ2-3 | - | TRBV19 | TGTGCCAGTAGTATTAACGGGATGGTGGGAGATACGCAGTATTTT | CASSINGMVGDTQYF
TRBD2 | TRBJ2-3 | - | TRBV6-5 | TGTGCCAGCAGTTACTCTGGACTAGCGTCCGATACGCAGTATTTT | CASSYSGLASDTQYF
- | TRBJ1-6 | - | TRBV7-9 | TGTGCCAGCAGCTTTTATCAGGGTCCTAATTCACCCCTCCACTTT | CASSFYQGPNSPLHF
TRBD1 | TRBJ1-1 | - | TRBV29-1 | TGCAGCGTTGGCAGGGGGACGATGAACACTGAAGCTTTCTTT | CSVGRGTMNTEAFF
- | TRBJ2-3 | - | TRBV7-9 | TGTGCCAGCAGTAAGACTAGCACAGATACGCAGTATTTT | CASSKTSTDTQYF
TRBD1 | TRBJ2-2 | - | TRBV27 | TGTGCCAGGGGCCAATCAACCGGGACAGGGATCACCGGGGAGCTGTTTTTT | CARGQSTGTGITGELFF
TRBD1 | TRBJ1-4 | - | TRBV6-1 | TGTGCAACTAAGGGACAGCTTAATGAAAAACTGTTTTTT | CATKGQLNEKLFF
TRBD2 | TRBJ2-5 | - | TRBV28 | TGTGCCAGCACCTCACTAGCGGGGGGGGGAGAGACCCAGTACTTC | CASTSLAGGGETQYF
- | TRBJ2-1 | - | TRBV27 | TGTGCCAGCAGTTTACCCGGGATGACGTTCTTC | CASSLPGMTFF
- | TRBJ2-1 | - | TRBV11-3 | TGTGCCAGCAGCCCGGGGGATTCCTACAATGAGCAGTTCTTC | CASSPGDSYNEQFF
- | TRBJ1-3 | once | TRBV30 | TGTGCCTGGAGTCCCGGGATCCAAAACACCATATATTTT | CAWSPGIQNTIYF
- | TRBJ2-2 | - | TRBV4-1 | TGCGCCAGCAGCCAAATCCTAGCTACCGGGGAGCTGTTTTTT | CASSQILATGELFF
TRBD2 | TRBJ2-1 | - | TRBV7-3 | TGTGCCAGCAGCTTAATAGTGTCTAGCGGGGGGCCTGGTAATGAGCAGTTCTTC | CASSLIVSSGGPGNEQFF
- | TRBJ1-2 | once | TRBV5-6 | TGTGCCAGCAGCTTGGACATCGGGGGACGGACTCTTTATGGCTACACCTTC | CASSLDIGGRTLYGYTF
- | TRBJ1-2 | - | TRBV29-1 | TGCAGCGGGGTTTACGGGGGCTATGGCTACACCTTC | CSGVYGGYGYTF
- | TRBJ1-2 | once | TRBV2 | TGTGCCAGCAGTGGACAGATTAACTATGGCTACACCTTC | CASSGQINYGYTF
TRBD1 | TRBJ2-3 | - | TRBV4-1 | TGCGCCAGCAGCACAGGGGAATTTAGCACAGATACGCAGTATTTT | CASSTGEFSTDTQYF
- | TRBJ2-7 | - | TRBV4-3 | TGCGCCAGCAGCCAACTCCTGGAGGCAGGCTACGAGCAGTACTTC | CASSQLLEAGYEQYF
- | TRBJ1-2 | - | TRBV6-5 | TGTGCCAGCAGTCTCACTCAGGGGCATGGCTACACCTTC | CASSLTQGHGYTF
- | TRBJ2-7 | - | TRBV9 | TGTGCCAGCAGCAGCACAGGCCCCAGCGAGCAGTACTTC | CASSSTGPSEQYF
- | TRBJ1-1 | - | TRBV7-2 | TGTGCCAGCAGCTTAGGGGAGAGGAGCACTGAAGCTTTCTTT | CASSLGERSTEAFF
- | TRBJ1-6 | few | TRBV28 | TGTGCCAGCGGGGGCGGCAATTCACCCCTCCACTTT | CASGGGNSPLHF
TRBD2 | TRBJ2-5 | - | TRBV9 | TGTGCCAGCAGCGAGGACTCCGGGACTAGCGGGGGAAACCAGTACTTC | CASSEDSGTSGGNQYF
TRBD1 | TRBJ1-6 | once | TRBV2 | TGTGCCAGCATCCGACAGGGGCGCGGTAATTCACCCCTCCACTTT | CASIRQGRGNSPLHF
- | TRBJ1-1 | - | TRBV11-1 | TGTGCCAGCAGCACCGACAGGAACACTGAAGCTTTCTTT | CASSTDRNTEAFF
- | TRBJ1-1 | - | TRBV28 | TGTGCCAGCAGTCCCCCTCCGACAGGGAACACTGAAGCTTTCTTT | CASSPPPTGNTEAFF
- | TRBJ1-3 | - | TRBV9 | TGTGCCAGCAGCCCGAGAGGAGGAGGGGCGCTTGGAAACACCATATATTTT | CASSPRGGGALGNTIYF
- | TRBJ1-5 | few | TRBV7-2 | TGTGCCAGCAGCCAAGAACAGGGTTACAATCAGCCCCAGCATTTT | CASSQEQGYNQPQHF
TRBD1 | TRBJ1-3 | - | TRBV9 | TGTGCCAGCAGCGCCCAGGGACAGGCATACTCTGGAAACACCATATATTTT | CASSAQGQAYSGNTIYF
- | TRBJ2-3 | - | TRBV5-1 | TGCGCCAGCAATGGCGGCGGGTACACAGATACGCAGTATTTT | CASNGGGYTDTQYF
- | TRBJ2-7 | few | TRBV2 | TGTGCCAGCAAAAACTTCCGCCTCTCTGACTACGAGCAGTACTTC | CASKNFRLSDYEQYF
- | TRBJ1-1 | few | TRBV7-2 | TGTGCCAGCAGCTCCCCACAGACGAACACTGAAGCTTTCTTT | CASSSPQTNTEAFF
TRBD1 | TRBJ1-5 | - | TRBV4-1 | TGCGCCAGCAGCTCCCCAGGGACAGGGGGACAGCCCCAGCATTTT | CASSSPGTGGQPQHF